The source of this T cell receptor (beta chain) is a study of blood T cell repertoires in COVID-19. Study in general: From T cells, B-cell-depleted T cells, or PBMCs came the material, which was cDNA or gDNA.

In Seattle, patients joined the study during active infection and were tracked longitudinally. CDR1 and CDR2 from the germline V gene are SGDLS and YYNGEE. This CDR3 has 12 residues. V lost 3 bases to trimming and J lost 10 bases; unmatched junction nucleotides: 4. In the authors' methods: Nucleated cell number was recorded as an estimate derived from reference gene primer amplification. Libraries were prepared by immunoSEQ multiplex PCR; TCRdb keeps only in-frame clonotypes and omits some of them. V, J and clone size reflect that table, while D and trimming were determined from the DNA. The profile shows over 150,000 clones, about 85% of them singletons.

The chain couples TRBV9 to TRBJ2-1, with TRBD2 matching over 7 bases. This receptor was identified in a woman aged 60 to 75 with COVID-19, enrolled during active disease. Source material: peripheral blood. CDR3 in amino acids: CASSGAGEEQFF. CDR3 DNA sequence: TGTGCCAGCAGCGGCGCGGGAGAAGAGCAGTTCTTC.